The 30 T cell receptor beta chains given below trace back to one sample, sequenced in a study of technical replicates of blood from several donors. Assay used: immunoSEQ multiplex PCR; TCRdb lists only in-frame clones, some missing. The sample consists of 100,000 or so clones, less than 96% of them appearing once. The source material was T cells isolated from PBMCs. The receptor set was obtained from a human donor in good health.

The chain combines TRBV4-3 with TRBJ1-3; D remains ambiguous. The V gene's germline CDR1 is LGHNA and CDR2 YSLEER. V shed 1 base and J shed 4 bases, with 8 bases lying between them. The CDR3 contains 14 residues. The CDR3 nucleotides read TGCGCCAGCAGCCAAGTGACACCCGGAAACACCATATATTTT. Amino acids: CASSQVTPGNTIYF.

The rearrangement uses TRBV7-2 and TRBJ1-5; 8 nucleotides align to TRBD1. Trimming took 4 bases from V and 4 from J; bases not matched to a gene: 9. CDR3 length: 16 residues. CDR1 SGHTA and CDR2 FQGNSA come from the germline V gene. The CDR3 sequence is CASSSRGPISNQPQHF. DNA for the CDR3: TGTGCCAGCAGCTCCAGGGGGCCAATCTCAAATCAGCCCCAGCATTTT.

The gene calls are TRBV6-6 and TRBJ1-5; D remains unclear. Germline values: CDR1 MNHNY, CDR2 SVGAGI (reference sequence). The length of the CDR3 is 14 residues. With 0 bases removed from V and 1 base from J, the gap between germline ends came to 4 bases. This CDR3 reads CASSYSTSNQPQHF. CDR3 sequence (DNA): TGTGCCAGCAGTTACTCGACAAGCAATCAGCCCCAGCATTTT.

This chain links TRBV7-6 with TRBJ1-2, with D perhaps matching TRBD1 (5 bases). V was shortened by 5 bases and J by 5 bases, with 12 bases between the two germline ends. Germline assignment: CDR1 SGHVS and CDR2 FNYEAQ. The CDR3 is 13 residues long. In nucleotides, the CDR3 is TGTGCCAGCAGCCGGGAGGACACATATGGCTACACCTTC. It translates to CASSREDTYGYTF.

This rearrangement joins TRBV2 to TRBJ2-6, with 9 bases aligning to TRBD1. CDR3 size: 17 residues. Germline V CDR1 and CDR2: SNHLY, FYNNEI. Trimming at V came to 11 bases and at J to 3 bases, leaving 14 bases not matched to a gene. This CDR3 reads CAGTGGQLFYGANVLTF. DNA for the CDR3: TGTGCCGGAACAGGGGGCCAATTATTTTATGGGGCCAACGTCCTGACTTTC.

This chain links TRBV5-1 with TRBJ2-1; no clear D. CDR3 length: 12 residues. The germline V gene has CDR1 SGHRS and CDR2 YFSETQ. V was trimmed by 0 bases and J by 7 bases, leaving 5 bases between them. The CDR3, as DNA: TGCGCCAGCAGCTTGGCCGGTAATGAGCAGTTCTTC. It specifies CASSLAGNEQFF.

The chain carries TRBV5-4 and TRBJ2-7, with D tentatively TRBD2 (6 bases). Trimming left V 3 bases short and J 5 bases short, with 6 bases between. CDR1 SGHNT and CDR2 YYREEE come from the germline V gene (reference sequence). This CDR3 contains 11 residues. CDR3 loop: CASSWGDEQYF. For the CDR3, the DNA is TGTGCCAGCAGCTGGGGGGACGAGCAGTACTTC. The whole variable domain, remainder taken from reference TRBV5-4 and TRBJ2-7, is ETGVTQSPTHLIKTRGQQVTLRCSSQSGHNTVSWYQQALGQGPQFIFQYYREEENGRGNFPPRFSGLQFPNYSSELNVNALELDDSALYLCASSWGDEQYFGPGTRLTVT.

V gene TRBV14 combines with J gene TRBJ2-7; 14 bases agree with TRBD2. The CDR3 consists of 19 residues. CDR1 SGHDN and CDR2 FVKESK come from the germline V gene. V shed 4 bases and J 2 bases; nucleotides not matched to a gene: 13. CDR3 loop: CASSPGLPGTSGRAYEQYF. The CDR3 DNA reads as TGTGCCAGCAGCCCGGGGCTTCCCGGGACTAGCGGGAGAGCCTACGAGCAGTACTTC. The whole variable domain, remainder taken from reference TRBV14 and TRBJ2-7, is EAGVTQFPSHSVIEKGQTVTLRCDPISGHDNLYWYRRVMGKEIKFLLHFVKESKQDESGMPNNRFLAERTGGTYSTLKVQPAELEDSGVYFCASSPGLPGTSGRAYEQYFGPGTRLTVT.

The V gene is TRBV7-2, the J gene TRBJ2-1, with TRBD2 matching 7 bases. The CDR3 is 17 residues long. The germline gives CDR1 SGHTA, CDR2 FQGNSA. Trimming cost V 0 bases and J 2 bases; bases outside gene matches: 7. The CDR3 DNA follows: TGTGCCAGCAGCTTAGCGATCGGGGGGATAACCTACAATGAGCAGTTCTTC. This encodes CASSLAIGGITYNEQFF.

This clone was picked up one time. The J gene is TRBJ2-7, the V gene TRBV6-1; D is uncertain. The CDR3 has 14 amino acids. Germline V gives CDR1 MNHNS, CDR2 SASEGT. Trimming pared 1 base from V and 0 bases from J, leaving 7 bases between. The CDR3 coding sequence is TGTGCCAGCAGTGAAGGAGTCAACTCCTACGAGCAGTACTTC. Encoded protein: CASSEGVNSYEQYF.

The rearrangement joins TRBV6-1 to TRBJ2-7, with D maybe TRBD1 (5 bases). Germline values: CDR1 MNHNS, CDR2 SASEGT. The CDR3 length is 12 residues. The V end was cut by 5 bases, the J end by 4 bases, with 9 bases between. CDR3 protein: CASSRRTYEQYF. In DNA form, the CDR3 reads TGTGCCAGCAGTCGTCGGACATACGAGCAGTACTTC.

The gene calls are TRBV4-1 and TRBJ2-3; D might be TRBD1 (7 bases). The length of the CDR3 is 16 residues. Germline-derived CDR1 and CDR2 are MGHRA and YSYEKL. Deletions cut 2 bases from V and 3 bases from J, with 15 bases between. CDR3 bases: TGCGCCAGCAGCCAACAGGGGGAGGAGGTGACAGATACGCAGTATTTT. It yields the protein CASSQQGEEVTDTQYF.

The V call is TRBV7-9, the J call TRBJ2-2, with 8 nucleotides matching TRBD2. The junction had 8 bases not matched to a gene; V was cut back by 0 bases and J by 2 bases. The germline CDR1 and CDR2 sequences are SEHNR and FQNEAQ (reference sequence). CDR3 length equals 18 residues. In DNA, the CDR3 is TGTGCCAGCAGCTTAGCGACCCTTAGCGGGACTAACACCGGGGAGCTGTTTTTT. Translated, it gives CASSLATLSGTNTGELFF. The entire variable domain, with the rest obtained from reference TRBV7-9 and TRBJ2-2, is as follows: DTGVSQNPRHKITKRGQNVTFRCDPISEHNRLYWYRQTLGQGPEFLTYFQNEAQLEKSRLLSDRFSAERPKGSFSTLEIQRTEQGDSAMYLCASSLATLSGTNTGELFFGEGSRLTVL.

The chain is built from TRBV29-1 and TRBJ2-3, with D uncertain. Germline V gene data show CDR1 as SQVTM and CDR2 as ANQGSEA. This CDR3 is 18 amino acids long. Between the trimmed V and J ends, which lost 5 bases and 0 bases, there was a span of 24 bases. The CDR3 bases are TGCAGCGTTCTCCCACCAATGTTTCCTGAGATTAGCACAGATACGCAGTATTTT. Residues: CSVLPPMFPEISTDTQYF.

V gene TRBV28 combines with J gene TRBJ2-7, with D possibly TRBD1 on 5 matching bases. V was trimmed by 4 bases and J by 3 bases, leaving 16 bases between them. The CDR3 loop spans 15 amino acids. Germline CDR1 and CDR2: MDHEN and SYDVKM. Here the CDR3 reads CASSSPARQYYEQYF. The CDR3 bases are TGTGCCAGCAGTTCCCCCGCCCGACAGTACTACGAGCAGTACTTC.

The gene calls are TRBV7-9 and TRBJ2-2; 10 positions match TRBD2. Germline lookup yields CDR1 SEHNR and CDR2 FQNEAQ (reference sequence). J lost 3 bases, V lost 5 bases, and 6 bases had no gene match. The CDR3 spans 16 residues. The CDR3 DNA reads TGTGCCAGCAGCAAGAATAGCGGGAGGTACACCGGGGAGCTGTTTTTT. Its protein product is CASSKNSGRYTGELFF.

The V call is TRBV7-3, the J call TRBJ1-2; 9 bases align to TRBD1. The CDR3 length is 16 residues. The junction had 5 bases not matched to a gene; V was cut back by 2 bases and J by 1 base. Germline CDR1 SGHTA, CDR2 FQGTGA. The CDR3 DNA reads as TGTGCCAGCAGCTTAGGGGGACAGGGATATAACTATGGCTACACCTTC. Protein sequence: CASSLGGQGYNYGYTF. The full variable domain, completed using reference TRBV7-3 and TRBJ1-2, is GAGVSQTPSNKVTEKGKYVELRCDPISGHTALYWYRQSLGQGPEFLIYFQGTGAADDSGLPNDRFFAVRPEGSVSTLKIQRTERGDSAVYLCASSLGGQGYNYGYTFGSGTRLTVV.

The chain links TRBV10-3 to TRBJ2-1; TRBD2 matches at 10 bases. V shed 3 bases and J 5 bases; nucleotides not matched to a gene: 7. Germline lookup yields CDR1 ENHRY and CDR2 SYGVKD. This CDR3 contains 16 residues. The CDR3 region is CAISESGRAGDNEQFF. CDR3 nucleotide sequence: TGTGCCATCAGTGAAAGCGGGAGGGCCGGAGACAATGAGCAGTTCTTC.

This clone came up once. J is TRBJ1-2 and V is TRBV9, with 9 positions matching TRBD1. With 4 bases clipped from V and 8 bases from J, the junction kept 9 bases outside the gene matches. Germline assignment: CDR1 SGDLS and CDR2 YYNGEE. The CDR3 has 14 amino acids. DNA for the CDR3: TGTGCCAGCAGCTCCTCACAGGGGGCAGAGGGCTACACCTTC. Its protein product is CASSSSQGAEGYTF.

The chain joins TRBV5-6 to TRBJ1-5; D is ambiguous. Looked up from germline, CDR1 is SGHDT and CDR2 is YYEEEE. This CDR3 has 16 residues. V dropped 4 bases and J dropped 5 bases, with 19 bases sitting between them. The CDR3 reads CASSLRTDLSYQPQHF. The CDR3, as DNA: TGTGCCAGCAGCCTCAGAACAGACCTATCTTATCAGCCCCAGCATTTT.

A single count supports this clone. J is TRBJ2-7 and V is TRBV5-6; 9 bases map to TRBD1. V dropped 2 bases and J dropped 2; count of bases not matched to a gene: 2. CDR1 is SGHDT and CDR2 is YYEEEE in the germline V gene. The CDR3 runs to 14 residues. Here the CDR3 DNA reads TGTGCCAGCAGCTTCGGGACAGGGACCTACGAGCAGTACTTC. Translated, it gives CASSFGTGTYEQYF.

V and J are TRBV27 and TRBJ2-2; 8 nucleotides match TRBD1. The germline V gene has CDR1 MNHEY and CDR2 SMNVEV (reference sequence). V gave up 3 bases and J gave up 6 bases; unmatched junction bases: 15. This CDR3 contains 18 residues. The CDR3 DNA follows: TGTGCCAGCAGTTTTTATCTCTCCCAGGGGGCGCACGCCGGGGAGCTGTTTTTT. Translating gives CASSFYLSQGAHAGELFF.

V gene TRBV19 combines with J gene TRBJ2-7; D gene unclear. Trimming left V 5 bases short and J 4 bases short, with 18 bases between. Looked up from germline, CDR1 is LNHDA and CDR2 is SQIVND (reference sequence). CDR3 length equals 15 residues. The CDR3 sequence is CASSPRKQPGYEQYF. The CDR3 DNA follows: TGTGCCAGTAGTCCGCGGAAGCAACCGGGTTACGAGCAGTACTTC.

The rearrangement joins TRBV6-5 to TRBJ2-1, with TRBD2 identical over 10 bases. Germline-derived CDR1 and CDR2 are MNHEY and SVGAGI. J was trimmed by 5 bases and V by 6 bases; bases with no gene match: 4. This CDR3 comprises 14 residues. The CDR3 nucleotides are TGTGCCAGCAGCATAGCGGGAGGTAACAATGAGCAGTTCTTC. This sequence encodes CASSIAGGNNEQFF.

This clone was picked up one time. The chain is built from TRBV6-5 and TRBJ2-1, with 10 bases lining up with TRBD2. V shed 6 bases, J shed 5 bases, and the junction held 4 bases outside the gene matches. CDR3 size: 14 residues. CDR1 and CDR2 from the germline V gene are MNHEY and SVGAGI. The CDR3 DNA is TGTGCCAGCAGAACTAGCGGGGTTAACAATGAGCAGTTCTTC. It is translated as CASRTSGVNNEQFF.

This chain links TRBV28 with TRBJ2-3; D unclear. Germline CDR1 and CDR2: MDHEN and SYDVKM. Trimming took 10 bases from V and 0 from J, leaving 8 bases between them. The CDR3 contains 12 residues. CDR3 sequence: CATRLSTDTQYF. CDR3 nucleotide sequence: TGTGCCACTCGACTTAGCACAGATACGCAGTATTTT.

This chain joins TRBV19 and TRBJ1-4; D is perhaps TRBD1 (6 bases). The V gene's germline CDR1 is LNHDA and CDR2 SQIVND (reference sequence). V lost 7 bases and J 7 bases, leaving 16 bases between the germline ends. This CDR3 has 14 residues. This CDR3 reads CASNPPGAIEKLFF. CDR3 coding DNA: TGTGCCAGTAACCCGCCAGGGGCAATTGAAAAACTGTTTTTT.

This rearrangement joins TRBV9 to TRBJ2-1, with D possibly being TRBD2 (6 bases). The CDR3 is made up of 19 amino acids. V lost 0 bases to trimming and J lost 6 bases, with 25 bases between them. Germline CDR1 reads SGDLS; CDR2 reads YYNGEE. Written as DNA, the CDR3 is TGTGCCAGCAGCGTAGATGGGGCAGCACACTACCTGGGGGGCAATGAGCAGTTCTTC. Protein sequence: CASSVDGAAHYLGGNEQFF.

J is TRBJ2-1 and V is TRBV4-2; no reliable D call. The CDR3 spans 16 residues. V dropped 0 bases and J dropped 0 bases, with 9 bases sitting between them. Germline V gene data show CDR1 as LGHNA and CDR2 as YNFKEQ. The CDR3: CASSQEQVPSYNEQFF. CDR3 coding DNA: TGTGCCAGCAGCCAAGAGCAGGTCCCCTCCTACAATGAGCAGTTCTTC.

The rearrangement joins TRBV9 to TRBJ1-1; D unresolved. The germline V gene has CDR1 SGDLS and CDR2 YYNGEE. The CDR3 has 15 residues. V lost 4 bases, J lost 6 bases, and 19 bases lay in between. The DNA for the CDR3 is TGTGCCAGCAGCCCGGGATTGAATCCGGGCTCTGAAGCTTTCTTT. It specifies CASSPGLNPGSEAFF.